This entry lists 9 T cell receptor beta chains sequenced from one sample in a study of blood T cell repertoires in COVID-19. Libraries were prepared by immunoSEQ multiplex PCR; TCRdb keeps only in-frame clonotypes and omits some of them. The repertoire holds about 150,000 clones, with roughly 90% as singletons. The source material was peripheral blood. Every receptor here comes from a man in his sixties with active or convalescent COVID-19.

This clone has only a few counts. The chain recombines TRBV5-1 with TRBJ2-7; TRBD2 aligns across 11 bases. The CDR3 is made up of 17 amino acids. Germline V gene lookup returns CDR1 SGHRS and CDR2 YFSETQ. Unmatched junction bases numbered 6, after V lost 1 base and J lost 0 bases. CDR3 nucleotides: TGCGCCAGCAGCTTGCGTCTAGCGGGGGGAAGCTCCTACGAGCAGTACTTC. Translated, it gives CASSLRLAGGSSYEQYF.

The gene calls are TRBV5-1 and TRBJ1-2; TRBD1 aligns across 8 bases. Germline lookup yields CDR1 SGHRS and CDR2 YFSETQ. V was clipped by 4 bases and J by 4 bases; unmatched bases: 15. CDR3 length equals 17 residues. This CDR3 is CASSLGSGGLTGYGYTF. The CDR3 DNA reads as TGCGCCAGCAGCCTGGGCTCAGGGGGCCTCACGGGCTATGGCTACACCTTC.

The rearrangement links TRBV20-1 to TRBJ1-6; D is ambiguous. The CDR3 runs to 15 residues. V lost 3 bases to trimming and J lost 0 bases, with 9 bases between them. The germline V gene has CDR1 DFQATT and CDR2 SNEGSKA (reference sequence). The CDR3 coding sequence is TGCAGTGCTAGTGAGCCTAGCTCCTATAATTCACCCCTCCACTTT. Its protein product is CSASEPSSYNSPLHF.

This clone appeared a few times. The J gene is TRBJ2-7, the V gene TRBV24-1; no definite D call. V was shortened by 5 bases and J by 0 bases, with 16 bases between the two germline ends. Germline lookup yields CDR1 KGHDR and CDR2 SFDVKD. The CDR3 is 16 amino acids. CDR3 nucleotides: TGTGCCACCAGTGGCCGAGGCCCTATGGGCTCCTACGAGCAGTACTTC. Protein: CATSGRGPMGSYEQYF.

The rearrangement uses TRBV4-2 and TRBJ2-3; 8 nucleotides agree with TRBD2. In germline, CDR1 is LGHNA, CDR2 YNFKEQ. The V gene end was trimmed by 1 base and the J gene end by 5 bases; junction bases not matched to a gene: 14. The CDR3 covers 18 residues. CDR3 in DNA: TGTGCCAGCAGCCAAGTAGCGGGAAACCGACTTCGAGGAGATACGCAGTATTTT. It yields the protein CASSQVAGNRLRGDTQYF.

The chain joins TRBV6-5 to TRBJ1-4; D gene unclear. The germline V gene encodes CDR1 MNHEY and CDR2 SVGAGI. V was clipped by 6 bases and J by 7 bases, with 18 bases between them. This CDR3 contains 15 residues. The CDR3 DNA is TGTGCCAGCAGCCCCACAGTGGGGAGGAGTGAAAAACTGTTTTTT. Amino acid sequence: CASSPTVGRSEKLFF.

The rearrangement links TRBV11-1 to TRBJ2-1; no reliable D call. Trimming removed 5 bases from V and 4 bases from J, with 9 bases in between. This CDR3 has 13 amino acids. Looked up from germline, CDR1 is SGHAT and CDR2 is FQDESV (reference sequence). CDR3 nucleotides: TGTGCCAGCAGCCCTCCCGGTTACAATGAGCAGTTCTTC. Protein product: CASSPPGYNEQFF.

The chain links TRBV18 to TRBJ2-3; 9 bases fit TRBD1. From germline, CDR1 is KGHSH and CDR2 LQKENI. The CDR3 covers 14 residues. Trimming at V came to 5 bases and at J to 5 bases, leaving 5 bases not matched to a gene. CDR3 loop: CASSSGQGGDTQYF. The DNA of the CDR3 is TGTGCCAGCTCATCGGGACAGGGAGGAGATACGCAGTATTTT.

This chain connects TRBV4-1 to TRBJ2-5; D is perhaps TRBD1 (6 bases). The CDR3 sequence is 14 residues long. Trimming took 10 bases from V and 0 from J, leaving 15 bases between them. Germline V CDR1 and CDR2: MGHRA, YSYEKL. In DNA form, the CDR3 reads TGCGCCACCTCAGCCCGGGACAACCAAGAGACCCAGTACTTC. Residues: CATSARDNQETQYF.